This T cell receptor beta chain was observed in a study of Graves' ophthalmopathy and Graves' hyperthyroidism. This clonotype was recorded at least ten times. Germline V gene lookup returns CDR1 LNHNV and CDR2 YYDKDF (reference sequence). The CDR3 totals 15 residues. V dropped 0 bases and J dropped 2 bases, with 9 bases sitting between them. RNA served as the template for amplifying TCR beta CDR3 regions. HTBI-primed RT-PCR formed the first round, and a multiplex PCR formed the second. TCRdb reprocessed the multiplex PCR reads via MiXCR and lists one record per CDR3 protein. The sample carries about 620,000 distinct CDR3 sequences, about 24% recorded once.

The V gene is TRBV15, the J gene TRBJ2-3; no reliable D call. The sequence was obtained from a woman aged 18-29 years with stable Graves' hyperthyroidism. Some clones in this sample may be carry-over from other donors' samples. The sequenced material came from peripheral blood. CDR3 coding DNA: TGTGCCACCAGCAGAGAACGACAAACCACAGATACGCAGTATTTT. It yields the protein CATSRERQTTDTQYF.